Following are 18 T cell receptor beta chains from one sample sequenced in a study of blood T cell repertoires in COVID-19. Profiling relied on immunoSEQ multiplex PCR, and the TCRdb table lists in-frame clones only, not all of them. The top ten clones hold 8% of a sample with over 35,000 clones, about 87% of them seen once. Material: peripheral blood. Receptor source: a man in his forties or fifties with acute or convalescent COVID-19.

The gene calls are TRBV19 and TRBJ2-5; possibly TRBD2 for D (5 bases). Germline V lookup: CDR1 LNHDA, CDR2 SQIVND (reference sequence). Trimming removed 5 bases at V and 3 bases at J, with 16 bases between. The CDR3 runs to 15 residues. The CDR3: CASSSSGLLEETQYF. CDR3 DNA sequence: TGTGCCAGTAGTTCGTCGGGGTTGTTGGAAGAGACCCAGTACTTC. The full variable domain, completed using reference TRBV19 and TRBJ2-5, is DGGITQSPKYLFRKEGQNVTLSCEQNLNHDAMYWYRQDPGQGLRLIYYSQIVNDFQKGDIAEGYSVSREKKESFPLTVTSAQKNPTAFYLCASSSSGLLEETQYFGPGTRLLVL.

The chain joins TRBV7-9 to TRBJ1-6, with 11 bases matching TRBD1. This CDR3 has 15 amino acids. V shed 5 bases, J shed 6 bases, and the junction held 3 bases outside the gene matches. Per germline, CDR1 SEHNR and CDR2 FQNEAQ (reference sequence). The CDR3 DNA follows: TGTGCCAGCAGCGGACAGGGGGCTGGTAATTCACCCCTCCACTTT. This sequence encodes CASSGQGAGNSPLHF.

Only a few counts were recorded for this clone. The chain uses TRBV3-1 (or the pseudogene TRBV3-2) and TRBJ1-5; a possible D gene is TRBD1 (5 bases). V was cut by 1 base and J by 4 bases, with 11 bases left in between. The CDR3 is 15 amino acids. Looked up from germline, CDR1 is LGHDT and CDR2 is YNNKEL (reference sequence). The CDR3: CASSQVGGFNQPQHF. The CDR3 region has the DNA TGTGCCAGCAGCCAAGTGGGGGGGTTTAATCAGCCCCAGCATTTT.

This sequence joins TRBV15 and TRBJ1-4; weak D call: TRBD1 (5 bases). Germline V gene sequence: CDR1 LNHNV, CDR2 YYDKDF (reference sequence). The V end lost 3 bases, the J end lost 0 bases, and 29 bases lay between the germline ends. The CDR3 is 22 amino acids. CDR3 region: CATSSGRPRQTHRYATNEKLFF. DNA of the CDR3: TGTGCCACCAGCAGCGGTCGCCCCAGACAGACGCACCGGTATGCAACTAATGAAAAACTGTTTTTT.

This chain joins TRBV20-1 and TRBJ2-7; D gene unclear. The CDR3 is made up of 11 amino acids. V lost 6 bases and J 0 bases, leaving 6 bases between the germline ends. CDR1 DFQATT and CDR2 SNEGSKA come from the germline V gene (reference sequence). CDR3 nucleotide sequence: TGCAGTGCCCGTAACTCCTACGAGCAGTACTTC. Translated, it gives CSARNSYEQYF.

The V and J genes are TRBV7-2 and TRBJ2-7; a possible D gene is TRBD1 (6 bases). Per the germline V gene, CDR1 is SGHTA and CDR2 is FQGNSA. Trimming removed 5 bases at V and 3 bases at J, with 11 bases between. The CDR3 extends over 13 amino acids. CDR3 bases: TGTGCCAGCAGCCCGGACAGATTCTACGAGCAGTACTTC. This codes for CASSPDRFYEQYF.

V gene TRBV29-1 combines with J gene TRBJ1-1, with D possibly being TRBD1 (5 bases). CDR1 is SQVTM, CDR2 ANQGSEA, per germline. The CDR3 runs 14 residues. Trimming left V 5 bases short and J 1 base short, with 14 bases between. CDR3 in amino acids: CSVYDRSKNTEAFF. In DNA form, the CDR3 reads TGCAGCGTTTACGACAGATCGAAGAACACTGAAGCTTTCTTT.

This chain joins TRBV27 and TRBJ1-1; TRBD1 agrees at 8 bases. The CDR3 is 14 amino acids. Germline CDR1 MNHEY, CDR2 SMNVEV (reference sequence). After removal of 4 bases from V and 12 bases from J, the junction contained 13 bases not matched to a gene. The CDR3 sequence is CASSSNRGAAVPFF. The CDR3 bases are TGTGCCAGCAGTTCGAACAGGGGGGCGGCGGTTCCTTTCTTT.

The chain links TRBV27 to TRBJ1-1; 7 nucleotides align to TRBD1. The CDR3 loop spans 14 amino acids. After removal of 5 bases from V and 7 bases from J, the junction contained 10 bases not matched to a gene. Germline-derived CDR1 and CDR2 are MNHEY and SMNVEV (reference sequence). CDR3 amino acids: CASSPMSGGSEAFF. The CDR3 nucleotides are TGTGCCAGCAGTCCCATGTCAGGGGGAAGTGAAGCTTTCTTT.

This chain joins TRBV24-1 and TRBJ2-3; 10 bases align to TRBD1. The CDR3 is made up of 18 amino acids. Unmatched junction bases numbered 13, after V lost 4 bases and J lost 4 bases. CDR1 is KGHDR and CDR2 is SFDVKD in the germline V gene. CDR3 in amino acids: CATSDRDWTGGSADTQYF. CDR3 coding DNA: TGTGCCACCAGTGACCGGGATTGGACAGGGGGTTCGGCAGATACGCAGTATTTT.

This chain joins TRBV18 and TRBJ2-2, with D perhaps TRBD2 (5 bases). The CDR3 spans 15 residues. V was shortened by 8 bases and J by 1 base, with 14 bases between the two germline ends. Germline CDR1 is KGHSH and CDR2 is LQKENI. The CDR3 DNA follows: TGTGCCAGCCCATTGCATGCGGGGAACACCGGGGAGCTGTTTTTT. Translated: CASPLHAGNTGELFF. The full variable domain, in which reference TRBV18 and TRBJ2-2 provide the parts outside the CDR3, is NAGVMQNPRHLVRRRGQEARLRCSPMKGHSHVYWYRQLPEEGLKFMVYLQKENIIDESGMPKERFSAEFPKEGPSILRIQQVVRGDSAAYFCASPLHAGNTGELFFGEGSRLTVL.

This clone was recorded a few times. Within the sample, other DNA sequences also encode this same CDR3. The CDR3, as DNA: TGTGCCAGCAGCTTGACAGGGGGCAACTCTGGAAACACCATATATTTT. As protein: CASSLTGGNSGNTIYF. The chain couples TRBV7-2 to TRBJ1-3; 10 nucleotides agree with TRBD1. The germline CDR1 and CDR2 sequences are SGHTA and FQGNSA. Unmatched junction bases numbered 2, after V lost 3 bases and J lost 0 bases. The length of the CDR3 is 16 residues.

The chain couples TRBV5-1 to TRBJ2-2; maybe TRBD2 (5 bases). Germline V lookup: CDR1 SGHRS, CDR2 YFSETQ. V lost 0 bases, J lost 4 bases, and 13 bases lay in between. This CDR3 contains 16 residues. The CDR3 sequence is CASSLVAFRGTGELFF. The CDR3 DNA follows: TGCGCCAGCAGCTTGGTGGCATTTCGGGGCACCGGGGAGCTGTTTTTT.

The genes are TRBV20-1 and TRBJ1-1; TRBD1 agrees at 7 bases. Germline trimming cut 7 bases from V and 7 bases from J; bases unmatched to any gene: 3. The CDR3 spans 10 residues. In germline, CDR1 is DFQATT, CDR2 SNEGSKA (reference sequence). This CDR3 reads CSVSGGEAFF. DNA for the CDR3: TGCAGTGTCTCAGGGGGTGAAGCTTTCTTT.

This clone was observed a handful of times. The chain uses TRBV6-1 and TRBJ1-5, with D possibly matching TRBD1 (5 bases). Trimming took 2 bases from V and 4 from J, leaving 9 bases between them. The CDR3 is 14 amino acids. CDR1 and CDR2 from the germline V gene are MNHNS and SASEGT. The CDR3 nucleotides are TGTGCCAGCAGTGAAAGGGGAATAAATCAGCCCCAGCATTTT. Translation: CASSERGINQPQHF.

This chain connects TRBV2 to TRBJ2-5; D gene ambiguous. CDR3 length: 11 residues. Trimming took 6 bases from V and 1 from J, leaving 3 bases between them. CDR1 and CDR2 from the germline V gene are SNHLY and FYNNEI. The CDR3 nucleotides are TGTGCCAGCAGCATCCAAGAGACCCAGTACTTC. Protein: CASSIQETQYF. The full variable domain, with the rest looked up from reference TRBV2 and TRBJ2-5, is EPEVTQTPSHQVTQMGQEVILRCVPISNHLYFYWYRQILGQKVEFLVSFYNNEISEKSEIFDDQFSVERPDGSNFTLKIRSTKLEDSAMYFCASSIQETQYFGPGTRLLVL.

V and J are TRBV29-1 and TRBJ1-4, with TRBD1 as a possible D gene (5 bases). V lost 6 bases and J lost 8, with 19 bases in between. Germline-derived CDR1 and CDR2 are SQVTM and ANQGSEA. The CDR3 is made up of 14 amino acids. CDR3 amino acids: CSVVPGGGDEKLFF. Here the CDR3 DNA reads TGCAGCGTCGTCCCTGGTGGGGGGGACGAAAAACTGTTTTTT.

This chain connects TRBV6-2 or TRBV6-3 to TRBJ2-3; D remains ambiguous. The germline V and J ends were trimmed by 2 bases and 0 bases, with 9 bases remaining between them. The CDR3 extends over 15 amino acids. Germline CDR1 reads MNHEY; CDR2 reads SVGEGT. CDR3 coding DNA: TGTGCCAGCAGTTACGCCACAGATAGCACAGATACGCAGTATTTT. Translation gives CASSYATDSTDTQYF.